The entry below describes one TCR beta chain. Its antigen is not identified. TCRdb reprocessed the reads with MiXCR, giving one entry per CDR3 protein. The sample lists tens of thousands of distinct CDR3 sequences; about 21% were seen once. This sample is part of a study of T cell repertoires in cytomegalovirus infection. V dropped 3 bases and J dropped 8 bases, with 13 bases sitting between them. The CDR3 runs 13 residues. General study points: The cumulative frequency of public TCR beta families identified carriers of CMV plus the relevant HLA.

This TCR came from a human donor in good health (CMV status not recorded). Some clones in this sample may be carry-over from other donors' samples. The chain combines TRBV12-3 or TRBV12-4 with TRBJ1-1; the D is unclear. The material was CD8+ T cells from cultured PBMCs, obtained from culture after CMV antigen stimulation. CDR3 protein: CASSFVNKEEAFF. The CDR3 DNA is TGTGCCAGCAGTTTCGTGAACAAGGAAGAAGCTTTCTTT.